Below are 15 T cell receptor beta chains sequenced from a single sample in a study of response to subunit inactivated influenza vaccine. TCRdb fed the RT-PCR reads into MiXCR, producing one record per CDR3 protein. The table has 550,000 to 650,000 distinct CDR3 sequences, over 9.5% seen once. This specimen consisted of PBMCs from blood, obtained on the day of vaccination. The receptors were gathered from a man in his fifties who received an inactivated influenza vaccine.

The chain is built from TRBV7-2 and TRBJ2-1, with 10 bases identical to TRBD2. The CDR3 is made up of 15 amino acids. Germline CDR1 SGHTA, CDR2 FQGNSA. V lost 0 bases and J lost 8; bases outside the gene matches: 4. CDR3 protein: CASSLAQTSGYEQFF. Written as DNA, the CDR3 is TGTGCCAGCAGCTTAGCACAGACTAGCGGGTATGAGCAGTTCTTC.

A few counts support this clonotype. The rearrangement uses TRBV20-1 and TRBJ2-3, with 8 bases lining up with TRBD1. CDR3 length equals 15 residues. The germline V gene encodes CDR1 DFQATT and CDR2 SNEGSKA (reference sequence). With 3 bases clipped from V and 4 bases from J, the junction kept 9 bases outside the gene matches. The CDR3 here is CSARLDRVFADTQYF. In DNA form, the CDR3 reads TGCAGTGCTAGGTTGGACAGGGTATTCGCAGATACGCAGTATTTT.

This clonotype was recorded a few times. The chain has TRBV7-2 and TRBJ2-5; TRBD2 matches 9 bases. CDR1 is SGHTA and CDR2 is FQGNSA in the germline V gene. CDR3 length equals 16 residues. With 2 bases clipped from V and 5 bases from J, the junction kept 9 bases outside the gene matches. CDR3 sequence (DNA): TGTGCCAGCAGCTTAACTCGAGCGGGGGGACGGGAGACCCAGTACTTC. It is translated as CASSLTRAGGRETQYF.

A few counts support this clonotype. The CDR3 loop is CASSSILGGQETQYF. In DNA form, the CDR3 reads TGTGCCAGCAGCTCGATTTTGGGGGGGCAAGAGACCCAGTACTTC. This sequence joins TRBV5-6 and TRBJ2-5, with 7 bases aligning to TRBD2. The trim removed 3 bases at V and 2 bases at J, leaving 7 bases unmatched. This CDR3 spans 15 amino acids. Germline V CDR1 and CDR2: SGHDT, YYEEEE. The entire variable domain, with the rest obtained from reference TRBV5-6 and TRBJ2-5, is as follows: DAGVTQSPTHLIKTRGQQVTLRCSPKSGHDTVSWYQQALGQGPQFIFQYYEEEERQRGNFPDRFSGHQFPNYSSELNVNALLLGDSALYLCASSSILGGQETQYFGPGTRLLVL.

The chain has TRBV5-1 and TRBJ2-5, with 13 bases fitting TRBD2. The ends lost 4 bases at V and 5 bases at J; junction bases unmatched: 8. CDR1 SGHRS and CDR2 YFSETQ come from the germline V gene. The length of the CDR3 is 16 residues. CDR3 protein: CASSPQTSGGQETQYF. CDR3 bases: TGCGCCAGCAGCCCCCAGACTAGCGGGGGGCAGGAGACCCAGTACTTC.

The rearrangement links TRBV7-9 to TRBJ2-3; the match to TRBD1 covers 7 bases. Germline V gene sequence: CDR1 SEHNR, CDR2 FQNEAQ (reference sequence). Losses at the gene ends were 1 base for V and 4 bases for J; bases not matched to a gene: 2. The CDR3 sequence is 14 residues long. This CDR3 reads CASSLETGSDTQYF. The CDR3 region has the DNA TGTGCCAGCAGCTTAGAGACAGGGTCAGATACGCAGTATTTT.

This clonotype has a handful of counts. CDR3 in amino acids: CATSRDPQGNEQFF. DNA for the CDR3: TGTGCCACCAGCAGAGATCCCCAGGGGAATGAGCAGTTCTTC. The rearrangement joins TRBV15 to TRBJ2-1, with a tentative D call TRBD1 (6 bases). Trimming shortened V by 0 bases and J by 7 bases, and 10 bases separated the two germline ends. Germline V gene data show CDR1 as LNHNV and CDR2 as YYDKDF (reference sequence). This CDR3 comprises 14 residues.

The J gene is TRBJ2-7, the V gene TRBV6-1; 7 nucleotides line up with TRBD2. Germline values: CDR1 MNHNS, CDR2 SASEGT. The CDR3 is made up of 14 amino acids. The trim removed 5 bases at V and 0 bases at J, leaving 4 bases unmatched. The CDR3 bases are TGTGCCAGCAGTAGAAGCGGGGACTCCTACGAGCAGTACTTC. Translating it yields CASSRSGDSYEQYF.

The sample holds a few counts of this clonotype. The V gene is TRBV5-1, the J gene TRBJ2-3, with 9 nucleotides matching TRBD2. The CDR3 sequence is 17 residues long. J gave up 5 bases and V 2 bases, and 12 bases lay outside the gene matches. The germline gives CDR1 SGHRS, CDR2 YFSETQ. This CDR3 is CASSFALAGIKGDTQYF. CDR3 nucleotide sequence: TGCGCCAGCAGCTTTGCTCTAGCGGGGATTAAAGGAGATACGCAGTATTTT.

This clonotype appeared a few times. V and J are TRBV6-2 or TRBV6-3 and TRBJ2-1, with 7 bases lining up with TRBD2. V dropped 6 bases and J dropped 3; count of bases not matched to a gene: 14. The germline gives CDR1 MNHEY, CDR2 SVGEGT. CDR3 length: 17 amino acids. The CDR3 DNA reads TGTGCCAGCAGACCGCGAATGGGACTAAAATTCTACAATGAGCAGTTCTTC. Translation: CASRPRMGLKFYNEQFF.

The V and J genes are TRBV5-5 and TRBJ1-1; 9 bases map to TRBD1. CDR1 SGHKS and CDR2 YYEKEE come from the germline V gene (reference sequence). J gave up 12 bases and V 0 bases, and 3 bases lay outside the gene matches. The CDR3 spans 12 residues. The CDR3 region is CASSLGTGASFF. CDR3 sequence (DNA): TGTGCCAGCAGCTTGGGGACAGGGGCATCTTTCTTT.

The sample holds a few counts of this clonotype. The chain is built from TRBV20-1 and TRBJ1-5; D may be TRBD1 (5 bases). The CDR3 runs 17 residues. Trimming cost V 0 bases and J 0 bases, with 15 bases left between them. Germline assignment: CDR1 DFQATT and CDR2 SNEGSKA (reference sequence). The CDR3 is CSARDRIRGVSNQPQHF. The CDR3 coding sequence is TGCAGTGCTAGAGATAGAATTCGGGGGGTTAGCAATCAGCCCCAGCATTTT.

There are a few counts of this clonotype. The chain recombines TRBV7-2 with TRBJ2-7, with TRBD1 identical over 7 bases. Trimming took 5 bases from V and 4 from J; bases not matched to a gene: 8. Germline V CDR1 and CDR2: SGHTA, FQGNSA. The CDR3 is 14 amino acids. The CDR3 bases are TGTGCCAGCAGCCCGACAGGGTATGTTTACGAGCAGTACTTC. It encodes CASSPTGYVYEQYF. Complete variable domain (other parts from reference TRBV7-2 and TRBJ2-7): GAGVSQSPSNKVTEKGKDVELRCDPISGHTALYWYRQSLGQGLEFLIYFQGNSAPDKSGLPSDRFSAERTGGSVSTLTIQRTQQEDSAVYLCASSPTGYVYEQYFGPGTRLTVT.

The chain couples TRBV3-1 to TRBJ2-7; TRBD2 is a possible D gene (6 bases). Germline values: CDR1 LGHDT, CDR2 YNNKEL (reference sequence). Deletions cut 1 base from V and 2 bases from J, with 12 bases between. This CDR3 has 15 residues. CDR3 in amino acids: CASSQGGGAAYEQYF. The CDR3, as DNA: TGTGCCAGCAGCCAAGGAGGCGGGGCGGCCTACGAGCAGTACTTC.

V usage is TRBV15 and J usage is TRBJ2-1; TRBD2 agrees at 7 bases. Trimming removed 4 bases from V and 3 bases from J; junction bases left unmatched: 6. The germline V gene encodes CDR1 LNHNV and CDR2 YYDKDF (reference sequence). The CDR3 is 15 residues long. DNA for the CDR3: TGTGCCACCAGCAAGCGTCTAGCGGTCTACAATGAGCAGTTCTTC. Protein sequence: CATSKRLAVYNEQFF.